This T cell receptor beta chain was captured in a study of post-analysis software for immune sequencing data. Study at large: The study covered relapsing-remitting, secondary progressive and progressive-relapsing courses of multiple sclerosis.

Study-wide results and limits: F measure grouped same-batch samples tightly together. Significantly lower normalized Chao1 diversity was seen in multiple sclerosis patients than in controls. Relative to controls, patients had about 5 TRBV segments at higher frequency, with TRBV5-6, TRBV5-1 and TRBV20-1 among these.

This clonotype has a handful of counts. Its antigen is not known. Unique-molecular-identifier-tagged TCR beta cDNA libraries were used. TCRdb re-analysed the PCR reads in MiXCR, keeping a single row per CDR3 protein. The sample comprises 350,000 to 450,000 distinct CDR3 sequences, approximately 42% of which are singletons, and around 8% rests with the top ten. CDR1 and CDR2 from the germline V gene are SGHDT and YYEEEE. V lost 3 bases and J 9 bases, leaving 12 bases between the germline ends. This CDR3 comprises 12 residues. Sequenced sample: blood. V gene TRBV5-6 combines with J gene TRBJ2-5, with D possibly TRBD2 on 5 matching bases. The sequence was obtained from a girl aged 2 to 9 with multiple sclerosis. The CDR3 coding sequence is TGTGCCAGCAGCTACTCCGAGGGAGCCCAGTACTTC. It translates to CASSYSEGAQYF.